Below are 14 T cell receptor beta chains sequenced from a single sample in a study of metastatic and nonmetastatic thyroid tumors. TCRdb re-called the PCR reads with MiXCR. The table shows around 14,000 clones, with less than 30% occurring only once. Every patient was untreated before thyroid surgery. The sequenced material came from tumor tissue. These TCRs come from a female donor with papillary thyroid cancer or a benign thyroid nodule (not recorded which). Some clones in this sample may be carry-over from other donors' samples.

Concerning this clone itself: This may be a read error: a much more frequent sequence differs by one nucleotide. The chain is built from TRBV5-1 and TRBJ1-4, with D perhaps TRBD1 (6 bases). Germline CDR1 SGHRS, CDR2 YFSETQ. With 4 bases removed from V and 10 bases from J, the gap between germline ends came to 17 bases. The CDR3 extends over 14 amino acids. As DNA, the CDR3 is TGCGCCAGCAGCCCGGGGGGCTTGAAGGGAAAACTGTTTTTT. As protein: CASSPGGLKGKLFF.

The V call is TRBV5-5, the J call TRBJ2-6; TRBD2 is a possible D gene (6 bases). Germline V gene data show CDR1 as SGHKS and CDR2 as YYEKEE (reference sequence). This CDR3 spans 16 amino acids. Trimming cost V 1 base and J 8 bases, with 16 bases left between them. The CDR3 DNA follows: TGTGCCAGCAGCTTGTCGGCGGGGCAGGGTACCAACGTCCTGACTTTC. Protein sequence: CASSLSAGQGTNVLTF.

This clone was seen at least ten times. The same CDR3 arises from other DNA sequences in this sample as well. J is TRBJ2-7 and V is TRBV7-2; D not resolved. V was pared by 2 bases and J by 1 base, with 6 bases between. In germline, CDR1 is SGHTA, CDR2 FQGNSA. The CDR3 spans 13 residues. The CDR3 bases are TGTGCCAGCAGCTTAAGAAGGTCCTACGAGCAGTACTTC. This gives the protein CASSLRRSYEQYF.

This clone is labeled medium-sized. In nucleotides, the CDR3 is TGTGCCAGCAGCTTGGGGGTGACAATGAACACTGAAGCTTTCTTT. This codes for CASSLGVTMNTEAFF. The chain has TRBV5-8 and TRBJ1-1, with unresolved D. This CDR3 contains 15 residues. V was cut by 0 bases and J by 0 bases, with 9 bases left in between. Germline V gene data show CDR1 as SGHTS and CDR2 as YDEGEE.

By share of the sample, this clone is medium-sized (0.01 to 0.1%). The chain carries TRBV6-1 and TRBJ1-5, with D hard to call. V was shortened by 5 bases and J by 9 bases, with 8 bases between the two germline ends. Germline V gene sequence: CDR1 MNHNS, CDR2 SASEGT. The CDR3 is 11 residues long. The CDR3 here is CASSMDTPQHF. CDR3 nucleotide sequence: TGTGCCAGCAGTATGGATACGCCCCAGCATTTT.

In the case of this clone: Other DNA sequences in the same sample also yield this CDR3. The chain combines TRBV28 with TRBJ2-7, with a tentative D call TRBD2 (5 bases). CDR3 length: 15 amino acids. The germline gives CDR1 MDHEN, CDR2 SYDVKM. V lost 9 bases, J lost 0 bases, and 18 bases lay in between. CDR3 residues: CASSPTGLISYEQYF. CDR3 coding DNA: TGTGCCAGTAGTCCAACCGGACTGATCTCCTACGAGCAGTACTTC.

Many counts were recorded for this clone. The CDR3 nucleotides read TGTGCCAGCAGCGCGGGTAATCGGCATCAGCCCCAGCATTTT. As protein: CASSAGNRHQPQHF. The chain is built from TRBV2 and TRBJ1-5; D unresolved. The CDR3 contains 14 residues. Trimming stripped 6 bases from V and 5 bases from J, with 14 bases between. CDR1 and CDR2 from the germline V gene are SNHLY and FYNNEI.

This clone was observed a handful of times. Being one base from a much bigger clone, this may be a read error. The genes are TRBV5-1 and TRBJ2-5, with unresolved D. The CDR3 extends over 13 amino acids. The germline V gene has CDR1 SGHRS and CDR2 YFSETQ. V lost 1 base, J lost 7 bases, and 11 bases lay in between. CDR3 in amino acids: CASSLSSWGTQYF. CDR3 coding DNA: TGCGCCAGCAGCTTGTCCTCGTGGGGGACCCAGTACTTC.

This chain joins TRBV12-3 or TRBV12-4 and TRBJ2-7; D might be TRBD1 or TRBD2, each matching 7 bases. Trimming removed 6 bases at V and 7 bases at J, with 19 bases between. The CDR3 covers 14 residues. The CDR3 DNA reads TGTGCCAGCAGCACCCAGGGGGAGGGCCAAGAGCAGTACTTC. This encodes CASSTQGEGQEQYF.

The chain uses TRBV11-2 and TRBJ2-2; possible D gene TRBD2, 6 bases. The CDR3 spans 18 residues. The germline V gene has CDR1 SGHAT and CDR2 FQNNGV. V lost 4 bases to trimming and J lost 1 base, with 19 bases between them. The CDR3, as DNA: TGTGCCAGCAGCTCCGGGACTTGGGAGCCCAGGAACACCGGGGAGCTGTTTTTT. Protein: CASSSGTWEPRNTGELFF.

In its sample, this clone was seen many times. The chain joins TRBV7-9 to TRBJ2-7; no reliable D call. Trimming removed 3 bases at V and 2 bases at J, with 8 bases between. Germline V gives CDR1 SEHNR, CDR2 FQNEAQ (reference sequence). The CDR3 covers 13 residues. CDR3 DNA: TGTGCCAGCAGCTTGACACCGGCCTACGAGCAGTACTTC. Protein: CASSLTPAYEQYF.

This clone is classed as medium-sized. The rearrangement joins TRBV30 to TRBJ1-2; D call uncertain. Trimming stripped 0 bases from V and 5 bases from J, with 10 bases between. The CDR3 consists of 13 residues. Germline V gene sequence: CDR1 GTSNPN, CDR2 SVGIG (reference sequence). CDR3 region: CAWSVRGNYGYTF. As DNA, the CDR3 is TGTGCCTGGAGTGTACGAGGGAATTATGGCTACACCTTC.

This clone was observed many times. The rearrangement links TRBV2 to TRBJ2-2; TRBD2 matches at 10 bases. With V trimmed by 6 bases and J by 4 bases, 5 bases remained unmatched. CDR1 and CDR2 (germline): SNHLY, FYNNEI. The CDR3 covers 15 residues. The CDR3 spells CASRTGLATTGELFF. DNA for the CDR3: TGTGCCAGCAGAACGGGACTAGCGACCACCGGGGAGCTGTTTTTT.

This clone was found a few times. The chain combines TRBV28 with TRBJ2-3; D ambiguous. Germline-derived CDR1 and CDR2 are MDHEN and SYDVKM. V dropped 1 base and J dropped 1 base, with 3 bases sitting between them. The CDR3 contains 13 residues. CDR3 sequence reads: CASSLSGTDTQYF. The CDR3 DNA is TGTGCCAGCAGTTTATCCGGCACAGATACGCAGTATTTT.